This record covers a single TCR beta chain. The data were obtained in a study of blood T cell repertoires in COVID-19. Study background: Both acute and convalescent COVID-19 samples were obtained from the United States, Italy and Spain.

Per germline, CDR1 ENHRY and CDR2 SYGVKD. The CDR3 sequence is 12 residues long. V was cut by 6 bases and J by 8 bases, with 13 bases left in between. As originally analysed: Estimated nucleated cell counts came from reference gene primer amplification. The method was immunoSEQ multiplex PCR; TCRdb's version includes in-frame clones alone and lacks a portion of them. The V and J calls and the clone size are those of that table, but D and trimming were determined from the DNA. The table lists about 370,000 clones, roughly nine tenths of them singletons. Participant-given clinical history determined each cohort assignment. Donors in Cohort 3 counted as recovered after two negative PCRs, clearance, or symptom resolution.

The chain is built from TRBV10-3 and TRBJ1-1; D not resolved. The specimen sequenced was PBMCs or T cells enriched from blood (not recorded which). This receptor was identified in a man younger than 30 who had recovered from COVID-19. The CDR3 region is CAISPSTQEAFF. The CDR3 nucleotides are TGTGCCATCAGCCCTAGCACTCAGGAAGCTTTCTTT.